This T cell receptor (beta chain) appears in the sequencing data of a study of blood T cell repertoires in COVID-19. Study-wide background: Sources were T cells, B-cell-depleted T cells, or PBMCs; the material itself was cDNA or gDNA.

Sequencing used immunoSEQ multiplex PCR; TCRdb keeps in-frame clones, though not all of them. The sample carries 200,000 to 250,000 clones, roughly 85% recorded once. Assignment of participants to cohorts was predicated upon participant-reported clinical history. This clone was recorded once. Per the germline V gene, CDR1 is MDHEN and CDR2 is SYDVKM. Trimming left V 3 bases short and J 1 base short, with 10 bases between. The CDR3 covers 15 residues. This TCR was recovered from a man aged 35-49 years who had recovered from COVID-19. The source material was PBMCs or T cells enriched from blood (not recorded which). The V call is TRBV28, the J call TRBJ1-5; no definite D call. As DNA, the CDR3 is TGTGCCAGCAGTTTTGAGGGTTCAAGCAATCAGCCCCAGCATTTT. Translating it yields CASSFEGSSNQPQHF.